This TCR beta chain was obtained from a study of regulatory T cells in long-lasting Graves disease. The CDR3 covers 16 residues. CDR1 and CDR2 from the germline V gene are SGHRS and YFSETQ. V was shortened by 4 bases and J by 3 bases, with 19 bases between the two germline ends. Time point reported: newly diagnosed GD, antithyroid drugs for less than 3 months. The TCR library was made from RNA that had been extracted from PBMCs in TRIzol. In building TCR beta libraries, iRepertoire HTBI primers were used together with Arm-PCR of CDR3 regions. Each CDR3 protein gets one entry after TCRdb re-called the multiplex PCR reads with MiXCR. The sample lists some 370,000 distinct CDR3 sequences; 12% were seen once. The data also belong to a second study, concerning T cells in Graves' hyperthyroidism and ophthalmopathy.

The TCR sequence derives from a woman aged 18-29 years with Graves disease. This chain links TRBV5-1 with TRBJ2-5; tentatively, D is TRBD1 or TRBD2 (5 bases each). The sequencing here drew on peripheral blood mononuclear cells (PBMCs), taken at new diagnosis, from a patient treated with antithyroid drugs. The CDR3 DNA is TGCGCCAGCAGCCCACGCGAAGGGGACCCCAAAGAGACCCAGTACTTC. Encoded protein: CASSPREGDPKETQYF.